This is a list of T cell receptor beta chains from one sample in a study of blood T cell repertoires in COVID-19. Repertoires were generated with immunoSEQ multiplex PCR, while TCRdb's copy carries only in-frame clones and drops some. The sample carries about 120,000 clones, around 91% recorded once. Sequencing used peripheral blood. These receptors were taken from a woman aged 60-75 years with COVID-19, enrolled during active disease. Each CDR3 is given with its conserved first and last residue. A D gene is named only where the DNA matches it firmly. Only some rows state a clone size, as once, few, many or a class for expanded clones.

v_gene	len	d_gene	j_gene	abundance	CDR3aa	CDR3nt
TRBV5-1	18	TRBD1	TRBJ1-6	.	CASSVTGTGVMAGSPLHF	TGCGCCAGCAGCGTAACCGGGACAGGGGTAATGGCGGGTTCACCCCTCCACTTT
TRBV6-1	14	.	TRBJ2-5	.	CASSEDRVKETQYF	TGTGCCAGCAGTGAAGACAGGGTAAAAGAGACCCAGTACTTC
TRBV10-3	17	.	TRBJ2-2	.	CAISESVSPGGAGELFF	TGTGCCATCAGTGAGTCGGTTAGTCCCGGCGGGGCCGGGGAGCTGTTTTTT
TRBV5-1	15	.	TRBJ2-5	.	CASSLAGGTRETQYF	TGCGCCAGCAGCTTGGCCGGGGGTACCAGAGAGACCCAGTACTTC
TRBV19	13	.	TRBJ1-1	.	CASSAQVNTEAFF	TGTGCCAGTAGTGCGCAAGTGAACACTGAAGCTTTCTTT
TRBV6-2/TRBV6-3	15	.	TRBJ1-2	.	CASSRLGTANYGYTF	TGTGCCAGCAGCCGACTCGGGACTGCTAACTATGGCTACACCTTC
TRBV7-2	14	.	TRBJ2-2	.	CASSTRTGTGELFF	TGTGCCAGCAGCACCCGAACAGGCACCGGGGAGCTGTTTTTT
TRBV9	13	.	TRBJ2-3	.	CASSVLSLETQYF	TGTGCCAGCAGCGTACTTTCCCTAGAAACGCAGTATTTT
TRBV27	13	.	TRBJ1-3	.	CASSFSSGNTIYF	TGTGCCAGCAGTTTTTCTTCCGGAAACACCATATATTTT
TRBV7-8	14	TRBD1	TRBJ2-3	.	CASSLDRDADTQYF	TGTGCCAGCAGCTTGGACAGGGATGCAGATACGCAGTATTTT
TRBV3-1/TRBV3-2	15	.	TRBJ1-4	.	CASSPTPPTNEKLFF	TGTGCCAGCAGCCCGACACCCCCAACTAATGAAAAACTGTTTTTT
TRBV6-1	14	.	TRBJ2-1	.	CASSELRAYNEQFF	TGTGCCAGCAGTGAACTTCGAGCCTACAATGAGCAGTTCTTC
TRBV30	13	.	TRBJ1-2	once	CAWSRSAGGGYTF	TGTGCCTGGAGTAGGTCCGCGGGTGGTGGCTACACCTTC
TRBV23-1	13	TRBD2	TRBJ2-7	.	CASGRGALYEQYF	TGCGCCAGCGGGCGGGGGGCACTCTACGAGCAGTACTTC
TRBV7-2	14	.	TRBJ2-1	.	CASSLGTVYNEQFF	TGTGCCAGCAGCTTAGGTACGGTGTACAATGAGCAGTTCTTC
TRBV5-6	14	.	TRBJ1-1	.	CASSPGTYWYGAFF	TGTGCCAGCAGCCCAGGGACATATTGGTACGGAGCTTTCTTT
TRBV20-1	11	.	TRBJ2-5	.	CSYRVWETQYF	TGCAGTTACAGGGTTTGGGAGACCCAGTACTTC
TRBV2	14	TRBD1	TRBJ1-5	.	CASSGYRGGQPQHF	TGTGCCAGCAGTGGTTACAGGGGGGGCCAGCCCCAGCATTTT
TRBV19	14	TRBD1	TRBJ1-1	.	CASIAGGVNTEAFF	TGTGCCAGTATAGCAGGGGGCGTAAACACTGAAGCTTTCTTT
TRBV5-6	14	.	TRBJ2-7	.	CASSFRSESYEQYF	TGTGCCAGCAGCTTCCGATCGGAGTCCTACGAGCAGTACTTC
TRBV29-1	13	.	TRBJ1-1	.	CSVALAGNTEAFF	TGCAGCGTTGCTTTGGCAGGGAACACTGAAGCTTTCTTT
TRBV12-5	16	TRBD1	TRBJ1-3	.	CASASGQGISGNTIYF	TGTGCTAGTGCCTCGGGACAGGGGATCTCTGGAAACACCATATATTTT
TRBV15	15	.	TRBJ1-1	.	CATSRGPGLNTEAFF	TGTGCCACCAGCAGAGGGCCGGGATTGAACACTGAAGCTTTCTTT
TRBV5-6	15	TRBD1	TRBJ1-6	.	CASSTGTVINSPLHF	TGTGCCAGCAGCACCGGGACAGTCATAAATTCACCCCTCCACTTT
TRBV19	14	TRBD1	TRBJ1-6	.	CASIKQGANSPLHF	TGTGCCAGCATTAAACAGGGGGCGAATTCACCCCTCCACTTT
TRBV5-6	13	TRBD1	TRBJ1-2	.	CASSGDRVIGYTF	TGTGCCAGCAGCGGTGACAGGGTTATTGGCTACACCTTC
TRBV27	16	.	TRBJ1-5	.	CASSNRDFSGNQPQHF	TGTGCCAGTTCGAACCGGGACTTCTCGGGCAATCAGCCCCAGCATTTT
TRBV3-1/TRBV3-2	14	.	TRBJ2-1	.	CASSQELVRDEQFF	TGTGCCAGCAGCCAAGAACTCGTGCGGGATGAGCAGTTCTTC
TRBV7-2	14	TRBD1	TRBJ1-3	.	CASSGRTGPSTIYF	TGTGCCAGCAGCGGGCGGACAGGGCCGAGCACCATATATTTT
TRBV3-1/TRBV3-2	15	.	TRBJ2-5	.	CASSQDRGGRETQYF	TGTGCCAGCAGCCAAGATAGGGGGGGGCGGGAGACCCAGTACTTC
TRBV27	14	TRBD2	TRBJ2-5	once	CASRVFGGGETQYF	TGTGCCAGCAGAGTTTTCGGCGGGGGAGAGACCCAGTACTTC
TRBV5-1	13	.	TRBJ2-1	.	CASSYRVNNEQFF	TGCGCCAGCAGCTACCGGGTCAACAATGAGCAGTTCTTC